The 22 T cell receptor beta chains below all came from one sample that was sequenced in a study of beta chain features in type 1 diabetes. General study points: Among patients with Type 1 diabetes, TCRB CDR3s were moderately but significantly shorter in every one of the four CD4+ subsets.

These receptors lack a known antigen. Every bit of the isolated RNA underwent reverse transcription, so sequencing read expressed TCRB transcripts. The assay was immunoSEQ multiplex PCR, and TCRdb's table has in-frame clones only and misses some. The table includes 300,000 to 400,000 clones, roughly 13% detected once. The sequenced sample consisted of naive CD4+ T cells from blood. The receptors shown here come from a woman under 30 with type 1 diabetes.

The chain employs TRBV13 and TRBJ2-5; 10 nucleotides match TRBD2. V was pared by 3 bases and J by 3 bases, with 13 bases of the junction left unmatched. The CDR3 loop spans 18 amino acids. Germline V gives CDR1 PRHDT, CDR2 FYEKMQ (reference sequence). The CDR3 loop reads CASSFLDSSAGGKETQYF. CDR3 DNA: TGTGCCAGCAGCTTCCTGGACTCTTCAGCGGGAGGGAAAGAGACCCAGTACTTC.

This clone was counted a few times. As DNA, the CDR3 is TGTGCCAGCAGCTTAGTAACAGGATCCCACTATGGCTACACCTTC. It codes for CASSLVTGSHYGYTF. The chain couples TRBV11-2 to TRBJ1-2; D may be TRBD1 (5 bases). This CDR3 spans 15 amino acids. V was trimmed by 1 base and J by 3 bases, leaving 12 bases between them. Germline V CDR1 and CDR2: SGHAT, FQNNGV. Based on the CDR3 plus reference TRBV11-2 and TRBJ1-2, the full variable domain is EAGVAQSPRYKIIEKRQSVAFWCNPISGHATLYWYQQILGQGPKLLIQFQNNGVVDDSQLPKDRFSAERLKGVDSTLKIQPAKLEDSAVYLCASSLVTGSHYGYTFGSGTRLTVV.

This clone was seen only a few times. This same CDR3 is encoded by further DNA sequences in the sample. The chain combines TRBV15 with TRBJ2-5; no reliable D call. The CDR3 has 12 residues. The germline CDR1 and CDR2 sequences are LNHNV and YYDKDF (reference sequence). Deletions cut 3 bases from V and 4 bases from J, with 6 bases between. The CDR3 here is CATSRARETQYF. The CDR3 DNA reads TGTGCCACCAGCAGGGCTCGAGAGACCCAGTACTTC.

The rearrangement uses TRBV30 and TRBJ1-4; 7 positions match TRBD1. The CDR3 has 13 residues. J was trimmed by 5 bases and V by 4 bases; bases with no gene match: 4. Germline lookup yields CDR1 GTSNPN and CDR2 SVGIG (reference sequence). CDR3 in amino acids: CAWNGQENEKLFF. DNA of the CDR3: TGTGCCTGGAACGGACAGGAAAATGAAAAACTGTTTTTT.

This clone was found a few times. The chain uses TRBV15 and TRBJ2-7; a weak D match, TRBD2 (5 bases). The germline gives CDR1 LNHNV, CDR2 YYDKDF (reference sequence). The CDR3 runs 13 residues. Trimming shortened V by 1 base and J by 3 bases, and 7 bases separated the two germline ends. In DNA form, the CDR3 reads TGTGCCACCAGCAGAGGAGGGTTCTACGAGCAGTACTTC. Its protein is CATSRGGFYEQYF.

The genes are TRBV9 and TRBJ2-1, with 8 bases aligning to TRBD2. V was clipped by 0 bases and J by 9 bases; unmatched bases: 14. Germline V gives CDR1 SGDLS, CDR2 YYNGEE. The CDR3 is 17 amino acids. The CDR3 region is CASSVEGGGRILGEQFF. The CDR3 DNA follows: TGTGCCAGCAGCGTAGAGGGCGGCGGGAGGATTTTAGGTGAGCAGTTCTTC.

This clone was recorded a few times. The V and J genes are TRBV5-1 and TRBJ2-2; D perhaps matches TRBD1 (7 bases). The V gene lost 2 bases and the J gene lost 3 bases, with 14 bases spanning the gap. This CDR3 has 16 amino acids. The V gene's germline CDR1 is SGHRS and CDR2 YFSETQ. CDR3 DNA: TGCGCCAGCAGCTTAGCAGGAGGGGGCGACACCGGGGAGCTGTTTTTT. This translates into CASSLAGGGDTGELFF.

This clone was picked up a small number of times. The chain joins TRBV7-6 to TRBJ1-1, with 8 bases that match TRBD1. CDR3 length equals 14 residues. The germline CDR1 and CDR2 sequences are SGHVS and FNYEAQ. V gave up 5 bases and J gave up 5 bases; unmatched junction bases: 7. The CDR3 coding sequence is TGTGCCAGCAGCCCATGGACAGGGCAGACTGAAGCTTTCTTT. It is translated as CASSPWTGQTEAFF. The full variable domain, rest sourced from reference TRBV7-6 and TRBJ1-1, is GAGVSQSPRYKVTKRGQDVALRCDPISGHVSLYWYRQALGQGPEFLTYFNYEAQQDKSGLPNDRFSAERPEGSISTLTIQRTEQRDSAMYRCASSPWTGQTEAFFGQGTRLTVV.

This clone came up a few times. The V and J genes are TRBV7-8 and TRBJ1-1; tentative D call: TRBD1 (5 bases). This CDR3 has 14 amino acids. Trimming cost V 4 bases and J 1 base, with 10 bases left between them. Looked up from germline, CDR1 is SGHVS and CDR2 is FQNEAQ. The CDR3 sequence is CASSSYTGNTEAFF. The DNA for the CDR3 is TGTGCCAGCAGCTCATACACAGGGAACACTGAAGCTTTCTTT. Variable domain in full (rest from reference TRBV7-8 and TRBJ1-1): GAGVSQSPRYKVAKRGQDVALRCDPISGHVSLFWYQQALGQGPEFLTYFQNEAQLDKSGLPSDRFFAERPEGSVSTLKIQRTQQEDSAVYLCASSSYTGNTEAFFGQGTRLTVV.

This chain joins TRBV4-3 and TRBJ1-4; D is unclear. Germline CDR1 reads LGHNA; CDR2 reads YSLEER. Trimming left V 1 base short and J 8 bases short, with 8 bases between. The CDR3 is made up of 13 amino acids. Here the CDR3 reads CASSQGGGEKLFF. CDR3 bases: TGCGCCAGCAGCCAAGGAGGCGGCGAAAAACTGTTTTTT.

CDR3 coding DNA: TGTGCCAGCAGTAAGAGCGGTGCCCAAGAGACCCAGTACTTC. Translating gives CASSKSGAQETQYF. The J gene is TRBJ2-5, the V gene TRBV6-4, with D tentatively TRBD2 (5 bases). Germline CDR1 is MRHNA and CDR2 is SNTAGT. This CDR3 has 14 residues. V gave up 5 bases and J gave up 1 base, with 11 bases separating them.

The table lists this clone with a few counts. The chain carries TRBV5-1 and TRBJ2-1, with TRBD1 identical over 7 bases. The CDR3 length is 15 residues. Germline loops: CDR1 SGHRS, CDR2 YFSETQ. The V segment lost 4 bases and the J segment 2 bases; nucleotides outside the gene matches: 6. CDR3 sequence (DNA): TGCGCCAGCAGCCCATCGACAGGGACCTACAATGAGCAGTTCTTC. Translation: CASSPSTGTYNEQFF.

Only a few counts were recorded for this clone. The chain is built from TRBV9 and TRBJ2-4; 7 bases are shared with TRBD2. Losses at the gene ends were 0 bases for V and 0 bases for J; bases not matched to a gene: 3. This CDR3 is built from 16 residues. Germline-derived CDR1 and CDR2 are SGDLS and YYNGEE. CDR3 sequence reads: CASSVEGGVAKNIQYF. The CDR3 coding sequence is TGTGCCAGCAGCGTAGAGGGAGGGGTAGCCAAAAACATTCAGTACTTC.

The CDR3 sequence is CASSLDPSGNTIYF. The CDR3 DNA follows: TGTGCCAGCAGCTTGGATCCATCTGGAAACACCATATATTTT. The chain links TRBV5-6 to TRBJ1-3; no clear D gene. The germline V gene has CDR1 SGHDT and CDR2 YYEEEE. Trimming took 0 bases from V and 1 from J, leaving 5 bases between them. This CDR3 has 14 residues.

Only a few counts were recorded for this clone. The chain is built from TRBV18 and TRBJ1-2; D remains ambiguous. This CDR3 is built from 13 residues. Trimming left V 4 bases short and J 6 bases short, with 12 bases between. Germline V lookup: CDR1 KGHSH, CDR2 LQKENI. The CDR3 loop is CASSLDLRNGYTF. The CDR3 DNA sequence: TGTGCCAGCTCACTAGACTTGAGAAATGGCTACACCTTC.

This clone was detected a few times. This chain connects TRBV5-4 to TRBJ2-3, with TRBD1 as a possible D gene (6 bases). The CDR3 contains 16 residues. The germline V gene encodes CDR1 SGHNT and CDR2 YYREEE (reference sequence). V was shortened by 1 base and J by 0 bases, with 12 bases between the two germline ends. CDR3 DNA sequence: TGTGCCAGCAGCTTGCCCCGGCAGGGGAGCACAGATACGCAGTATTTT. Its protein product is CASSLPRQGSTDTQYF.

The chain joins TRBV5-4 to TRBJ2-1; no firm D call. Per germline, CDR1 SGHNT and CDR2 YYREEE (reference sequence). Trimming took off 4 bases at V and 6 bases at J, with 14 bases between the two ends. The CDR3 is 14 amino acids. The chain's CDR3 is CASSPSAPGNEQFF. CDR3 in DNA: TGTGCCAGCAGCCCCAGCGCCCCGGGCAATGAGCAGTTCTTC.

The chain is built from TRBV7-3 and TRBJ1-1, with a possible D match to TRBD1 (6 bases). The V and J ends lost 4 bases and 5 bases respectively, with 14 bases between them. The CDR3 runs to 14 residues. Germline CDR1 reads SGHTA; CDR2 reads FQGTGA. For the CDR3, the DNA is TGTGCCAGCAGCTCCCGAGGGGGTGGGACTGAAGCTTTCTTT. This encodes CASSSRGGGTEAFF.

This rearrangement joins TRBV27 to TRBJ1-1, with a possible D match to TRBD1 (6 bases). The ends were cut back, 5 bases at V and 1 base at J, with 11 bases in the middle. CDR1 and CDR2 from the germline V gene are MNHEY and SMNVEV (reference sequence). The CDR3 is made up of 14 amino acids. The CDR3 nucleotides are TGTGCCAGCAGTCCCTGGACAGCGAACACTGAAGCTTTCTTT. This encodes CASSPWTANTEAFF.

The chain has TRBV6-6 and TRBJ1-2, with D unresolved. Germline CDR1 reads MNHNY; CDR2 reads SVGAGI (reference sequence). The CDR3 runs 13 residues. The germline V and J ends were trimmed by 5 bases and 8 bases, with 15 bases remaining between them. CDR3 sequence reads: CASSGVPPRGYTF. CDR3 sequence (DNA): TGTGCCAGCAGTGGCGTCCCGCCGAGGGGCTACACCTTC.

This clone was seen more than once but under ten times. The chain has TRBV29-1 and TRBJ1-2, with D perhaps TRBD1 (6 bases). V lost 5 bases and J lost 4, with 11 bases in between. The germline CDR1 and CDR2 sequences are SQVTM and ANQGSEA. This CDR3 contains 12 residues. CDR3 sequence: CSVSGTTYGYTF. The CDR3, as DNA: TGCAGCGTTAGTGGGACAACCTATGGCTACACCTTC.

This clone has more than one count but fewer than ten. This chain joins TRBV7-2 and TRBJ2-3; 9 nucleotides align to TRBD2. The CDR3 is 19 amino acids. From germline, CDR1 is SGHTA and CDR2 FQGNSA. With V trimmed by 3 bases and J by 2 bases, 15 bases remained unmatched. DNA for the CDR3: TGTGCCAGCAGCTTCCTTCGCGGGGGGGACTGGGTCGTCACAGATACGCAGTATTTT. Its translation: CASSFLRGGDWVVTDTQYF.